This passage covers 18 T cell receptor beta chains from one sample sequenced in a study of post-analysis software for immune sequencing data. Study results and limitations: Controls showed lower frequencies than patients for roughly 5 TRBV segments, and TRBV5-6, TRBV5-1 and TRBV20-1 were among these.

Unique molecular identifiers were present in the TCR beta cDNA libraries. Each CDR3 protein is one row after TCRdb ran MiXCR on the PCR reads. The sample lists hundreds of thousands of distinct CDR3 sequences, around 40% seen once, with over 10% in the top ten. These receptors' antigens are unknown. The sequenced sample consisted of blood. All receptors derive from a girl aged 5 to 17 with multiple sclerosis.

The chain joins TRBV6-6 to TRBJ1-2, with 8 bases aligning to TRBD1. Germline V gene sequence: CDR1 MNHNY, CDR2 SVGAGI (reference sequence). V lost 0 bases to trimming and J lost 5 bases; unmatched junction nucleotides: 11. This CDR3 has 17 amino acids. The CDR3 here is CASSYSNQQGQEYGYTF. In nucleotides, the CDR3 is TGTGCCAGCAGTTACTCGAATCAACAGGGACAGGAATATGGCTACACCTTC.

This clonotype came up a few times. The rearrangement joins TRBV5-1 to TRBJ1-1; 9 nucleotides match TRBD1. CDR1 and CDR2 from the germline V gene are SGHRS and YFSETQ. V shed 0 bases and J 4 bases; nucleotides not matched to a gene: 7. This CDR3 region has 16 residues. The CDR3 spells CASSLAPQGAGTEAFF. In nucleotides, the CDR3 is TGCGCCAGCAGCTTGGCCCCACAGGGGGCTGGCACTGAAGCTTTCTTT.

The chain couples TRBV5-1 to TRBJ2-7; TRBD1 agrees at 11 bases. With 4 bases clipped from V and 2 bases from J, the junction kept 8 bases outside the gene matches. Germline CDR1 SGHRS, CDR2 YFSETQ. This CDR3 has 16 residues. DNA for the CDR3: TGCGCCAGCAGCCCCCGGACAGGGGGCGAGACCTACGAGCAGTACTTC. It encodes CASSPRTGGETYEQYF.

The V and J genes are TRBV18 and TRBJ2-7; a possible D gene is TRBD1 (7 bases). This CDR3 has 13 amino acids. Germline V gene lookup returns CDR1 KGHSH and CDR2 LQKENI. The CDR3, as DNA: TGTGCTTCTGGAGGGACAGACTCCTACGAGCAGTACTTC. Translated, it gives CASGGTDSYEQYF. The variable domain in full, completed from reference TRBV18 and TRBJ2-7, reads NAGVMQNPRHLVRRRGQEARLRCSPMKGHSHVYWYRQLPEEGLKFMVYLQKENIIDESGMPKERFSAEFPKEGPSILRIQQVVRGDSAAYFCASGGTDSYEQYFGPGTRLTVT.

The chain employs TRBV12-3 or TRBV12-4 and TRBJ2-5, with D possibly TRBD2 on 6 matching bases. The CDR3 is 19 residues long. V dropped 8 bases and J dropped 3 bases, with 31 bases sitting between them. As DNA, the CDR3 is TGTGCCAGCTTGCCCTGGGCCCATTCCGGGAGCTCAAGGAAAGAGACCCAGTACTTC. Protein sequence: CASLPWAHSGSSRKETQYF.

The V call is TRBV27, the J call TRBJ2-2; possibly TRBD1 for D (6 bases). V was pared by 3 bases and J by 2 bases, with 13 bases between. The length of the CDR3 is 16 residues. The germline gives CDR1 MNHEY, CDR2 SMNVEV (reference sequence). Here the CDR3 DNA reads TGTGCCAGCAGTTTCTTGGACAGATCTAACACCGGGGAGCTGTTTTTT. This sequence encodes CASSFLDRSNTGELFF.

The CDR3 coding sequence is TGCAGTGCTCGACGGACACCGAAGAACACTGAAGCTTTCTTT. This encodes CSARRTPKNTEAFF. The J gene is TRBJ1-1, the V gene TRBV20-1; tentatively, D is TRBD1 (5 bases). V was shortened by 5 bases and J by 1 base, with 14 bases between the two germline ends. CDR1 is DFQATT, CDR2 SNEGSKA, per germline (reference sequence). The CDR3 is 14 residues long.

This chain links TRBV20-1 with TRBJ2-5; TRBD2 matches 11 bases. The CDR3 has 14 amino acids. CDR1 and CDR2 (germline): DFQATT, SNEGSKA (reference sequence). CDR3 nucleotides: TGCAGCCAGGCTCCCTTAGCGGGAGGGGAGACCCAGTACTTC. Encoded protein: CSQAPLAGGETQYF.

The chain has TRBV4-3 and TRBJ1-2, with TRBD1 matching 7 bases. V lost 7 bases to trimming and J lost 6 bases; unmatched junction nucleotides: 11. Germline assignment: CDR1 LGHNA and CDR2 YSLEER. This CDR3 comprises 14 residues. As DNA, the CDR3 is TGCGCCAGCACCGTACAAGGGGGCGAGAATGGCTACACCTTC. Residues: CASTVQGGENGYTF.

In nucleotides, the CDR3 is TGTGCCAGCAGTTCCTGGATGTCTAGCAATCAGCCCCAGCATTTT. Translated, it gives CASSSWMSSNQPQHF. The chain combines TRBV27 with TRBJ1-5; D is unresolved. The V gene's germline CDR1 is MNHEY and CDR2 SMNVEV (reference sequence). This CDR3 has 15 residues. V was trimmed by 4 bases and J by 0 bases, leaving 10 bases between them.

This clonotype has at least ten counts. This chain links TRBV20-1 with TRBJ2-4; TRBD2 is a possible D gene (6 bases). V was trimmed by 2 bases and J by 7 bases, leaving 12 bases between them. The length of the CDR3 is 13 residues. Germline CDR1 is DFQATT and CDR2 is SNEGSKA (reference sequence). As DNA, the CDR3 is TGCAGTGCTAGAAGCCAGGCGGGGAACATTCAGTACTTC. Protein product: CSARSQAGNIQYF.

J is TRBJ2-5 and V is TRBV5-1; possible D gene TRBD2, 6 bases. V was trimmed by 0 bases and J by 4 bases, leaving 13 bases between them. CDR1 and CDR2 (germline): SGHRS, YFSETQ. The length of the CDR3 is 15 residues. The chain's CDR3 is CASSLVAGKSETQYF. CDR3 DNA sequence: TGCGCCAGCAGCTTGGTCGCGGGAAAGTCAGAGACCCAGTACTTC.

The chain combines TRBV12-3 or TRBV12-4 with TRBJ2-1, with D possibly TRBD1 on 6 matching bases. The CDR3 runs 12 residues. V shed 7 bases and J shed 9 bases, with 13 bases lying between them. In DNA, the CDR3 is TGTGCCAGCATTACTCTAGGGGGTGAGCAGTTCTTC. Residues: CASITLGGEQFF.

This clonotype was detected only a few times. J is TRBJ2-5 and V is TRBV28; TRBD1 matches 7 bases. Germline values: CDR1 MDHEN, CDR2 SYDVKM. The CDR3 is 17 residues long. V lost 4 bases and J lost 1; bases outside the gene matches: 12. The CDR3 spells CASSSDREPRPQETQYF. The CDR3 DNA reads TGTGCCAGCAGTTCCGACAGGGAACCACGTCCCCAAGAGACCCAGTACTTC.

CDR3 DNA: TGCAGCTATGGGGAGGGAACAGATACGCAGTATTTT. Residues: CSYGEGTDTQYF. The V call is TRBV29-1, the J call TRBJ2-3, with 7 bases matching TRBD2. The CDR3 sequence is 12 residues long. The trim removed 8 bases at V and 3 bases at J, leaving 5 bases unmatched. In germline, CDR1 is SQVTM, CDR2 ANQGSEA.

The J gene is TRBJ2-3, the V gene TRBV20-1; TRBD2 aligns across 10 bases. The CDR3 contains 16 residues. The germline V gene encodes CDR1 DFQATT and CDR2 SNEGSKA (reference sequence). The trim removed 0 bases at V and 0 bases at J, leaving 3 bases unmatched. CDR3 nucleotide sequence: TGCAGTGCTAGAGAACTAGCGGGGACTAGCACAGATACGCAGTATTTT. The encoded protein is CSARELAGTSTDTQYF.

This rearrangement joins TRBV5-1 to TRBJ2-1; D is ambiguous. Germline V gene sequence: CDR1 SGHRS, CDR2 YFSETQ. Trimming removed 0 bases at V and 8 bases at J, with 12 bases between. CDR3 size: 14 residues. CDR3 DNA: TGCGCCAGCAGCTTGGGTCCGATCCCTGATGAGCAGTTCTTC. Translation: CASSLGPIPDEQFF.

The chain links TRBV15 to TRBJ2-4, with a tentative D call TRBD2 (5 bases). Trimming cost V 0 bases and J 3 bases, with 12 bases left between them. The CDR3 runs to 16 residues. CDR1 is LNHNV and CDR2 is YYDKDF in the germline V gene (reference sequence). CDR3 in amino acids: CATSRDGPRGKNIQYF. For the CDR3, the DNA is TGTGCCACCAGCAGAGATGGGCCCCGGGGCAAAAACATTCAGTACTTC.